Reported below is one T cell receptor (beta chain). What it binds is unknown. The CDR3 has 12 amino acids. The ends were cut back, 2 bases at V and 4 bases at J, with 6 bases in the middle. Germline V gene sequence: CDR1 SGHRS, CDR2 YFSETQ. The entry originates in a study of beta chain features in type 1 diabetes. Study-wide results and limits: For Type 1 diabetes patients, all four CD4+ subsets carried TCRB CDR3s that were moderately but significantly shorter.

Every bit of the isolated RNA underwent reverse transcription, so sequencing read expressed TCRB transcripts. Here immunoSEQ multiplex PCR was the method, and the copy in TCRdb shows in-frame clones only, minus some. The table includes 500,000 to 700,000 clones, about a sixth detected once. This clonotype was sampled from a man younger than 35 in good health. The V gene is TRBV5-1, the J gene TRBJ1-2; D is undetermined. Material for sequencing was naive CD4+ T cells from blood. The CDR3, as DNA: TGCGCCAGCAGCTTTAACATCTATGGCTACACCTTC. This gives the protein CASSFNIYGYTF.